The TCR beta chain described here comes from a study of shared clonotypes between healthy human individuals. This clone was picked up many times. What it binds is not known. Germline CDR1 SGHAT, CDR2 FQNNGV. The CDR3 covers 13 residues. Between the trimmed V and J ends, which lost 0 bases and 4 bases, there was a span of 6 bases. Study findings and constraints: With a handful of donors compared, roughly 5% of naive CD4 clonotypes were shared.

Samples underwent the assay at deep level. The method was immunoSEQ multiplex PCR; TCRdb's version includes in-frame clones alone and lacks a portion of them. The data contain 1 million to 1.3 million clones, roughly 74% of them singletons. Material for sequencing was memory CD4+ T cells from PBMCs. Subset in this sample: CD45RA-negative fraction. The chain employs TRBV11-2 and TRBJ1-2; no clear D. This receptor was obtained from a man between 18 and 29 years old in good health. Some clones in this sample may be carry-over from other donors' samples. The CDR3 DNA sequence: TGTGCCAGCAGCTTAGACACCGCCTATGGCTACACCTTC. This translates into CASSLDTAYGYTF.